This T cell receptor (beta chain) was identified during a study of CD8 T cells in Susac syndrome. Trimming shortened V by 0 bases and J by 0 bases, and 3 bases separated the two germline ends. From germline, CDR1 is MNHEY and CDR2 SVGAGI. The CDR3 is 13 amino acids. The RNA input was roughly 0.45 to 1 ug, and it was reverse transcribed with random hexamers. By means of immunoSEQ multiplex PCR, TCR beta CDR3 spanning 54 Vbeta and 13 Jbeta underwent amplification. MiXCR, run by TCRdb on the immunoSEQ multiplex PCR reads, gives a single entry per CDR3 protein. The sample yields under 85,000 distinct CDR3 sequences, approximately 94% seen once.

Input material: CD8+ T cells from PBMCs. This clonotype was obtained from a human donor with Susac syndrome. V is TRBV6-5 and J is TRBJ2-7; no definite D call. The CDR3 coding sequence is TGTGCCAGCAGTTACTCCAGCTCCTACGAGCAGTACTTC. It is translated as CASSYSSSYEQYF.